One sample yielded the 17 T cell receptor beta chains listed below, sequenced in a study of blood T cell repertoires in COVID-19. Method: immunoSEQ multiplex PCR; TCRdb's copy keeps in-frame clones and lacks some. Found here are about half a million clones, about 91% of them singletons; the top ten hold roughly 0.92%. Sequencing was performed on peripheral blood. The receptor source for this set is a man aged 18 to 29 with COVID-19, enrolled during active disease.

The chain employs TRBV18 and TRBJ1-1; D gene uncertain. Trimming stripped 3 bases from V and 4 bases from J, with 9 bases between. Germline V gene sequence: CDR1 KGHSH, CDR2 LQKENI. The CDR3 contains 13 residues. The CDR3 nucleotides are TGTGCCAGCTCACCTCAAGAGGGCACTGAAGCTTTCTTT. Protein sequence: CASSPQEGTEAFF. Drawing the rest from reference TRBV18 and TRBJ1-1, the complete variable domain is NAGVMQNPRHLVRRRGQEARLRCSPMKGHSHVYWYRQLPEEGLKFMVYLQKENIIDESGMPKERFSAEFPKEGPSILRIQQVVRGDSAAYFCASSPQEGTEAFFGQGTRLTVV.

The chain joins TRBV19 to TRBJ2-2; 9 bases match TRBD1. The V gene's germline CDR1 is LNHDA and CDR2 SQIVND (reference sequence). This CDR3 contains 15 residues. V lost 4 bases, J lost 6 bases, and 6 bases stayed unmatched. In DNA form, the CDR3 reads TGTGCCAGTAGTACCGGGACAGGGTTCCCCGGGGAGCTGTTTTTT. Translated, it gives CASSTGTGFPGELFF.

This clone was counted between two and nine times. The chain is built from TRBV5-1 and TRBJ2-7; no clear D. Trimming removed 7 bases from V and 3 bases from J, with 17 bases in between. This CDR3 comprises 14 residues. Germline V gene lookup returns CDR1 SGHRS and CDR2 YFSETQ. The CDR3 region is CASRPAANDYEQYF. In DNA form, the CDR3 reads TGCGCCAGCCGACCCGCAGCGAACGACTACGAGCAGTACTTC.

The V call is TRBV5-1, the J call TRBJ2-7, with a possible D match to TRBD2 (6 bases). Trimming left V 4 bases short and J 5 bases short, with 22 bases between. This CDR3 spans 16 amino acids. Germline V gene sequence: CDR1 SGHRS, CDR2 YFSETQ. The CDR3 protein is CASSPDGLANENEQYF. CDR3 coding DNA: TGCGCCAGCAGCCCGGATGGGCTAGCGAATGAAAACGAGCAGTACTTC.

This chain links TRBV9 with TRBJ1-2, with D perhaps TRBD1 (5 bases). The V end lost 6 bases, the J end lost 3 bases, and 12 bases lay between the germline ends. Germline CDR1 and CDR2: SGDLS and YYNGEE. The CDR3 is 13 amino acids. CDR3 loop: CASTRQGDYGYTF. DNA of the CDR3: TGTGCCAGCACCAGGCAGGGTGACTATGGCTACACCTTC.

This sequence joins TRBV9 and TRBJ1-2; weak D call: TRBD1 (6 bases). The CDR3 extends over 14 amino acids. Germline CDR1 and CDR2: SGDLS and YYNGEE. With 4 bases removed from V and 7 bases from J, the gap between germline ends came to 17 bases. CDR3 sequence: CASSIRDTGLGYTF. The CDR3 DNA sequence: TGTGCCAGCAGCATCCGGGACACGGGGCTTGGCTACACCTTC.

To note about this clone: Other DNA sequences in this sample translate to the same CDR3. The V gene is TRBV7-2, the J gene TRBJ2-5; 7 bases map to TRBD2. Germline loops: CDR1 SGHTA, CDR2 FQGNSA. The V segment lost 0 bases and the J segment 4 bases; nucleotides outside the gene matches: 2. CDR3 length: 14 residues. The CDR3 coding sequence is TGTGCCAGCAGCTTAGCGGGGGGGGGAGAGACCCAGTACTTC. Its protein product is CASSLAGGGETQYF.

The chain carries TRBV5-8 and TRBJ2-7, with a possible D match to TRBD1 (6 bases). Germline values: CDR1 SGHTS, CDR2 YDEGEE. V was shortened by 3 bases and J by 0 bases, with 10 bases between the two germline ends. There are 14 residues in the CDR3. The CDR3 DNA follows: TGTGCCAGCAGCTGGACAGTTAGCTCCTACGAGCAGTACTTC. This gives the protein CASSWTVSSYEQYF.

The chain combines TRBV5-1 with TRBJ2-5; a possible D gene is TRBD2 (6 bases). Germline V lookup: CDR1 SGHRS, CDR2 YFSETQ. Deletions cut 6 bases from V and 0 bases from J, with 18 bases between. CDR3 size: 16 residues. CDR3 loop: CASKGRASEYQETQYF. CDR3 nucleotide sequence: TGCGCCAGCAAGGGTCGGGCTAGCGAGTACCAAGAGACCCAGTACTTC. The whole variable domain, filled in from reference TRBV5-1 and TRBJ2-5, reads KAGVTQTPRYLIKTRGQQVTLSCSPISGHRSVSWYQQTPGQGLQFLFEYFSETQRNKGNFPGRFSGRQFSNSRSEMNVSTLELGDSALYLCASKGRASEYQETQYFGPGTRLLVL.

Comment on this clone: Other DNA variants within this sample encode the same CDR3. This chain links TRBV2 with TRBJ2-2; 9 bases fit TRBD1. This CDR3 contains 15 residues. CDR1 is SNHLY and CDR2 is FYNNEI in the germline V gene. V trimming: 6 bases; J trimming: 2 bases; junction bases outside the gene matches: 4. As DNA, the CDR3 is TGTGCCAGCAGACGACAGGGGGGAAACACCGGGGAGCTGTTTTTT. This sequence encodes CASRRQGGNTGELFF.

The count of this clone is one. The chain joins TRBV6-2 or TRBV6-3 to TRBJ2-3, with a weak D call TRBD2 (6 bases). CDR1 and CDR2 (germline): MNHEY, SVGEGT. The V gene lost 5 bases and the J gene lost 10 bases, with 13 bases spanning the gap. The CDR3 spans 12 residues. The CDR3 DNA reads TGTGCCAGCAGTAGCCGGACGGGAGCGCAGTATTTT. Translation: CASSSRTGAQYF.

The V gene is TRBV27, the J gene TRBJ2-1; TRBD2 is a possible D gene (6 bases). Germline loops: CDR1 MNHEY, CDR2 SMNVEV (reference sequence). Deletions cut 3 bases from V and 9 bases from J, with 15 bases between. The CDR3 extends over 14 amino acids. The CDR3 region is CASSFGWVEGEQFF. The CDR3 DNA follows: TGTGCCAGCAGTTTCGGGTGGGTGGAGGGTGAGCAGTTCTTC.

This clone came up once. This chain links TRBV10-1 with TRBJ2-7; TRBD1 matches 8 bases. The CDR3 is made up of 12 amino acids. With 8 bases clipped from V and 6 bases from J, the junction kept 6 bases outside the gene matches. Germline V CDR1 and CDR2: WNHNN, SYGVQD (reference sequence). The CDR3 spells CASGGTGPEQYF. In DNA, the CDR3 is TGCGCCAGCGGAGGGACAGGCCCCGAGCAGTACTTC.

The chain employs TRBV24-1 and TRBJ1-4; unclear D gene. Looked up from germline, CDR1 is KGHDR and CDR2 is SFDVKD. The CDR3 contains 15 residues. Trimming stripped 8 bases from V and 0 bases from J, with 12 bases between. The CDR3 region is CATTAGCATNEKLFF. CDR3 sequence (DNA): TGTGCCACCACGGCCGGGTGTGCAACTAATGAAAAACTGTTTTTT.

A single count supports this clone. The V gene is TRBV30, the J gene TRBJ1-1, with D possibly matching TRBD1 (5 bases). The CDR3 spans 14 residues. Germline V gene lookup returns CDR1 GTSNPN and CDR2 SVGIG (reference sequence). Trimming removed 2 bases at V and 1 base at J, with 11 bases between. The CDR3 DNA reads TGTGCCTGGAGTACCCTGGGGGGGAACACTGAAGCTTTCTTT. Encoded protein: CAWSTLGGNTEAFF.

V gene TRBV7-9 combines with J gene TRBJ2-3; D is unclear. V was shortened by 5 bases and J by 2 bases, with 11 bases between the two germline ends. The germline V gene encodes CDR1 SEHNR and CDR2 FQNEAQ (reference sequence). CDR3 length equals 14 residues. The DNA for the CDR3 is TGTGCCAGCAGCCACGACTTTTCCACAGATACGCAGTATTTT. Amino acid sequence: CASSHDFSTDTQYF.

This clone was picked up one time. The CDR3, as DNA: TGTGCCAGCAGCGCCTACAGGGAAATAGGCGAGCAGTACTTC. Translation gives CASSAYREIGEQYF. This chain links TRBV11-2 with TRBJ2-7, with a weak D call TRBD1 (6 bases). CDR3 length equals 14 residues. Germline values: CDR1 SGHAT, CDR2 FQNNGV. Trimming shortened V by 5 bases and J by 6 bases, and 17 bases separated the two germline ends.